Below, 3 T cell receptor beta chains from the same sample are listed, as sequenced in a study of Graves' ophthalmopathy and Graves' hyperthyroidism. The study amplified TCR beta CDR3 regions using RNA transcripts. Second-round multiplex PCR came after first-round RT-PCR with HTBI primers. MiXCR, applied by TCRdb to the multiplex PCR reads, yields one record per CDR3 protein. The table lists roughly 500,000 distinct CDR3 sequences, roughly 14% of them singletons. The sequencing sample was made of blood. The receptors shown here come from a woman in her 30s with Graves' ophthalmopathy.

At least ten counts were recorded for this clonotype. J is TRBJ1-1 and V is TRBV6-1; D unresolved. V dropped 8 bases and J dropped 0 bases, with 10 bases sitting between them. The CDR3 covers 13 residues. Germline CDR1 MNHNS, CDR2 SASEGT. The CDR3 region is CASAPKMNTEAFF. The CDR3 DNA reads TGTGCCAGCGCCCCGAAAATGAACACTGAAGCTTTCTTT.

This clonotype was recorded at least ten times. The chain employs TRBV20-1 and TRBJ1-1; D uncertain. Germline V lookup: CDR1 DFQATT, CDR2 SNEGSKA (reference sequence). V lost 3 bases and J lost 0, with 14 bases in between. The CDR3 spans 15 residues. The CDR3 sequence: CSASTYKALNTEAFF. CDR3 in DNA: TGCAGTGCTAGTACATACAAAGCCTTGAACACTGAAGCTTTCTTT.

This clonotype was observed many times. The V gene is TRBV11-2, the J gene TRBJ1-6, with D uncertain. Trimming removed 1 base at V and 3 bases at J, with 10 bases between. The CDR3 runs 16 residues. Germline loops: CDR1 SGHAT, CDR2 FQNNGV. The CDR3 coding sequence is TGTGCCAGCAGCTTAGCGGCGACTCTCTATAATTCACCCCTCCACTTT. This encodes CASSLAATLYNSPLHF. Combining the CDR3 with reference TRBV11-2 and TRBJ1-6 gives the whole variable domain EAGVAQSPRYKIIEKRQSVAFWCNPISGHATLYWYQQILGQGPKLLIQFQNNGVVDDSQLPKDRFSAERLKGVDSTLKIQPAKLEDSAVYLCASSLAATLYNSPLHFGNGTRLTVT.